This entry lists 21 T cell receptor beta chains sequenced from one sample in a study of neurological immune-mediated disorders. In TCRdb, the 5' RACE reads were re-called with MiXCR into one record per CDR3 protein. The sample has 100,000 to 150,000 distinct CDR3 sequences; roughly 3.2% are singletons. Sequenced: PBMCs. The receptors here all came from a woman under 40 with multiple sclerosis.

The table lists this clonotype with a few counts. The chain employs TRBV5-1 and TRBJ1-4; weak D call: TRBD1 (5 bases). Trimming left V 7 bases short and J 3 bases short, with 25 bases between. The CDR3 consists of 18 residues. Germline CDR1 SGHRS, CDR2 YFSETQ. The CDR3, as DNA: TGCGCCAGCCGCAAGGGCAGGGAAATTGCAGCCCCTAATGAAAAACTGTTTTTT. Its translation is CASRKGREIAAPNEKLFF. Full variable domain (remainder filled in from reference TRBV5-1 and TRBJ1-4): KAGVTQTPRYLIKTRGQQVTLSCSPISGHRSVSWYQQTPGQGLQFLFEYFSETQRNKGNFPGRFSGRQFSNSRSEMNVSTLELGDSALYLCASRKGREIAAPNEKLFFGSGTQLSVL.

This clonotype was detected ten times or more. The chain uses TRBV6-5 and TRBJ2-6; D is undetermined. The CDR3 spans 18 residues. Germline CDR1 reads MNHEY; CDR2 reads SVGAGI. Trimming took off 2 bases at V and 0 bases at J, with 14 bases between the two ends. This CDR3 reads CASSYRFERRSGANVLTF. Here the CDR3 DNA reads TGTGCCAGCAGTTACCGGTTCGAACGGCGCTCTGGGGCCAACGTCCTGACTTTC.

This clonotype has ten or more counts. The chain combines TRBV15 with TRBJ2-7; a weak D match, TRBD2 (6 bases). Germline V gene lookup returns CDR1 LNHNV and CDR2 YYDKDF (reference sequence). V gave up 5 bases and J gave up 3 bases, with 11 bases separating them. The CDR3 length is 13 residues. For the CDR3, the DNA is TGTGCCACCAGCCCCCAGGGAGGCTACGAGCAGTACTTC. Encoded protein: CATSPQGGYEQYF.

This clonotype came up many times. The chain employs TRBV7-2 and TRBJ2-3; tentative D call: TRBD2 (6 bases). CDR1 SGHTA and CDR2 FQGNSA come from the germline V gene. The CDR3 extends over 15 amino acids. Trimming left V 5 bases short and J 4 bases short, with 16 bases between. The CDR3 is CASSPRGAGADTQYF. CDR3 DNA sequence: TGTGCCAGCAGCCCGCGGGGCGCCGGGGCAGATACGCAGTATTTT.

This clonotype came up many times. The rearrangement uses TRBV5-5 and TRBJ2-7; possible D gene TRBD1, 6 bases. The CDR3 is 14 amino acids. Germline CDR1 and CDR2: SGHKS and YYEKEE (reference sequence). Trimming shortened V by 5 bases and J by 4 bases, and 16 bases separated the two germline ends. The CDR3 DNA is TGTGCCAGCAGTGAGGGGACATGGGAATACGAGCAGTACTTC. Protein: CASSEGTWEYEQYF.

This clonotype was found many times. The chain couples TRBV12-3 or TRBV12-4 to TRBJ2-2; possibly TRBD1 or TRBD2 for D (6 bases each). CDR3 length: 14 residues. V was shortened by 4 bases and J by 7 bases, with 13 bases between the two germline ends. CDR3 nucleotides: TGTGCCAGCAGTTCGTCGGGGGCTGGCGGGGAGCTGTTTTTT. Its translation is CASSSSGAGGELFF.

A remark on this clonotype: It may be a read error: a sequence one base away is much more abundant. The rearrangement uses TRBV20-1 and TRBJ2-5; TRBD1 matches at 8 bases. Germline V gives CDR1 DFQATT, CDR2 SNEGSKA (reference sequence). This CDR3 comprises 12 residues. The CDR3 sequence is CSAGQGQENQYF. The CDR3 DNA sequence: TGCAGTGCCGGACAGGGTCAAGAGAACCAGTACTTC.

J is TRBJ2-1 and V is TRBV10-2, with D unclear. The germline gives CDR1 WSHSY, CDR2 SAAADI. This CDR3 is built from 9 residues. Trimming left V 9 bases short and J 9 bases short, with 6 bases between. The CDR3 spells CARLSEQFF. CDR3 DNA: TGCGCCAGATTGAGTGAGCAGTTCTTC.

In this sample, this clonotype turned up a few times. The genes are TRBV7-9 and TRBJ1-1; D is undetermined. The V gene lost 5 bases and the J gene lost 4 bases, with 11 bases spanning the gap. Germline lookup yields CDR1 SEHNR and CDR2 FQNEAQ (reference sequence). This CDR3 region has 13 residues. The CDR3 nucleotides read TGTGCCAGCAGCCTCCCACTGATCACTGAAGCTTTCTTT. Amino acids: CASSLPLITEAFF.

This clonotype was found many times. CDR3 sequence (DNA): TGTGCCAGCAGCGTCTATTGGAACACTGAAGCTTTCTTT. Translated: CASSVYWNTEAFF. V usage is TRBV12-3 or TRBV12-4 and J usage is TRBJ1-1, with D hard to call. CDR3 size: 13 residues. The germline V and J ends were trimmed by 6 bases and 1 base, with 9 bases remaining between them.

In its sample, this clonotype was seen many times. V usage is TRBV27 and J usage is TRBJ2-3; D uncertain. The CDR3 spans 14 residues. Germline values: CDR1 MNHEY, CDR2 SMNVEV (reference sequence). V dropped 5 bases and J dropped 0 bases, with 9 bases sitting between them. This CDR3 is CASSPDGSTDTQYF. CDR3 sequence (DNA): TGTGCCAGCAGTCCGGACGGTAGCACAGATACGCAGTATTTT.

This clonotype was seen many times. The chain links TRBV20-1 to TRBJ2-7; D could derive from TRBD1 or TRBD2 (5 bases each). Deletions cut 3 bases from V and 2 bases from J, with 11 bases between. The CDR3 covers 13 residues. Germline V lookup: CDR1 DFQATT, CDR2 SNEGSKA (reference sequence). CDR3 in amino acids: CSARGDSTYEQYF. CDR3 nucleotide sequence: TGCAGTGCTAGGGGGGATTCGACCTACGAGCAGTACTTC.

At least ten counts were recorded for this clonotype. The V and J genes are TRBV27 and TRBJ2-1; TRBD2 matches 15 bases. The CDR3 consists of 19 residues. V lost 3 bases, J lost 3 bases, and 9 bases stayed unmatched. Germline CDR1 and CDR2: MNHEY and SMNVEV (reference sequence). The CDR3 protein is CASSFKGLAGGPVYNEQFF. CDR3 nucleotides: TGTGCCAGCAGTTTCAAAGGACTAGCGGGGGGGCCTGTCTACAATGAGCAGTTCTTC.

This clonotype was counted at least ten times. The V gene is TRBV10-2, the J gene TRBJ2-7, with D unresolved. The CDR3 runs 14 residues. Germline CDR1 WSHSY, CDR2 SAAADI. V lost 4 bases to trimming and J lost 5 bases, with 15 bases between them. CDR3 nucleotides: TGCGCCAGCAGTGCCAAGGATGGTAGGGACGAGCAGTACTTC. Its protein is CASSAKDGRDEQYF.

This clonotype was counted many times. The CDR3 loop reads CASSPAGKGNEQFF. The CDR3 DNA reads as TGTGCCAGCAGCCCCGCGGGGAAGGGCAATGAGCAGTTCTTC. The V call is TRBV7-2, the J call TRBJ2-1; possible D gene TRBD2, 6 bases. There are 14 residues in the CDR3. Trimming stripped 5 bases from V and 6 bases from J, with 14 bases between. Germline CDR1 and CDR2: SGHTA and FQGNSA.

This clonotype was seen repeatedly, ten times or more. Written as DNA, the CDR3 is TGCGCCAGCAGCTTCACAGGGGCTTACGAGCAGTACTTC. Its protein is CASSFTGAYEQYF. The rearrangement uses TRBV5-1 and TRBJ2-7; 7 nucleotides align to TRBD1. Germline lookup yields CDR1 SGHRS and CDR2 YFSETQ. V lost 2 bases, J lost 4 bases, and 3 bases stayed unmatched. The CDR3 consists of 13 residues.

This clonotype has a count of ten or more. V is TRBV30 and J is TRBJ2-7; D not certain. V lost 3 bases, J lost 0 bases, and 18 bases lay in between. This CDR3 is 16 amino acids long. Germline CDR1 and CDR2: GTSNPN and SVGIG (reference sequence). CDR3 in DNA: TGTGCCTGGAGAGGAGTGGGATTTAGAGACTCCTACGAGCAGTACTTC. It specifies CAWRGVGFRDSYEQYF.

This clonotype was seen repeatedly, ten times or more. DNA for the CDR3: TGTGCCATCAGTGAGACTAGCGGGGGGGAGACCCAGTACTTC. As protein: CAISETSGGETQYF. This chain joins TRBV10-3 and TRBJ2-5; the match to TRBD2 covers 12 bases. The CDR3 is 14 residues long. Germline V gene sequence: CDR1 ENHRY, CDR2 SYGVKD. V shed 2 bases, J shed 5 bases, and the junction held 0 bases outside the gene matches.

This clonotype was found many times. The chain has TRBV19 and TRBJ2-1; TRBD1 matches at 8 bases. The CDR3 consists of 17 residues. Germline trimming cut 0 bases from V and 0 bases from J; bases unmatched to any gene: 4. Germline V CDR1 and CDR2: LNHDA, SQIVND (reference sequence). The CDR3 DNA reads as TGTGCCAGTAGTATAGATGGTGACAGGGGCTCCTACAATGAGCAGTTCTTC. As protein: CASSIDGDRGSYNEQFF.

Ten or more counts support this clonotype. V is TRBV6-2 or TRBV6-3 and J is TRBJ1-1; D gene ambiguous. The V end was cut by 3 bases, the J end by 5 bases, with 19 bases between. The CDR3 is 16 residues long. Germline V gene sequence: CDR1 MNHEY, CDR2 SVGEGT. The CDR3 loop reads CASSYGTAGKRTEAFF. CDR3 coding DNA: TGTGCCAGCAGTTATGGTACCGCGGGGAAGAGGACTGAAGCTTTCTTT.

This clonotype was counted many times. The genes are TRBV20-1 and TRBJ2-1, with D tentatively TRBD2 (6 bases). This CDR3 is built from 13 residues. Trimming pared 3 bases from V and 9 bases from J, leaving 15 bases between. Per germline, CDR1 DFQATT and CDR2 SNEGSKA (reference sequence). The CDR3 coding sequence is TGCAGTGCTAGGGAGGGTCTCGTGGGTGAGCAGTTCTTC. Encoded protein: CSAREGLVGEQFF.